One sample yielded the 24 T cell receptor beta chains listed below, sequenced in a study of T cells in localized non-small cell lung cancer. Clones were read by immunoSEQ multiplex PCR, and TCRdb kept only the in-frame ones, dropping some. The data contain some 64,000 clones, roughly four fifths of them singletons. This material consisted of PBMCs, taken before any cancer treatment. The origin of the receptors is a man aged 35-75 years with stage II lung adenocarcinoma.

The chain is built from TRBV30 and TRBJ2-6; no clear D. The CDR3 runs 14 residues. Germline loops: CDR1 GTSNPN, CDR2 SVGIG (reference sequence). The CDR3: CGLSLLSGANVLTF. The DNA of the CDR3 is TGTGGCTTATCGCTACTCTCTGGGGCCAACGTCCTGACTTTC.

This clone was recorded only once. The rearrangement uses TRBV28 and TRBJ1-5; D gene unclear. The length of the CDR3 is 18 residues. Per the germline V gene, CDR1 is MDHEN and CDR2 is SYDVKM. Trimming shortened V by 6 bases and J by 0 bases, and 21 bases separated the two germline ends. The DNA for the CDR3 is TGTGCCAGCAGAGATCCTGGGAGCCTGCTTAGTAGCAATCAGCCCCAGCATTTT. Encoded protein: CASRDPGSLLSSNQPQHF.

The rearrangement joins TRBV7-9 to TRBJ1-2; a weak D match, TRBD1 (6 bases). The germline V gene has CDR1 SEHNR and CDR2 FQNEAQ (reference sequence). V was pared by 6 bases and J by 5 bases, with 16 bases between. This CDR3 spans 14 amino acids. The CDR3 bases are TGTGCCAGCAGTCGGGGACAACAATCTTATGGCTACACCTTC. Its translation: CASSRGQQSYGYTF. Full variable domain (missing parts from reference TRBV7-9 and TRBJ1-2): DTGVSQNPRHKITKRGQNVTFRCDPISEHNRLYWYRQTLGQGPEFLTYFQNEAQLEKSRLLSDRFSAERPKGSFSTLEIQRTEQGDSAMYLCASSRGQQSYGYTFGSGTRLTVV.

The chain recombines TRBV7-2 with TRBJ2-3; perhaps TRBD2 as D (5 bases). CDR3 size: 15 residues. Germline V CDR1 and CDR2: SGHTA, FQGNSA. The germline V and J ends were trimmed by 6 bases and 0 bases, with 13 bases remaining between them. As DNA, the CDR3 is TGTGCCAGCAGTCCCGTAGGGAGTAGCACAGATACGCAGTATTTT. Protein sequence: CASSPVGSSTDTQYF.

There are a few counts of this clone. This chain joins TRBV25-1 and TRBJ2-7, with D uncertain. This CDR3 region has 13 residues. Germline V gene sequence: CDR1 MGHDK, CDR2 SYGVNS. V lost 4 bases and J lost 2, with 9 bases in between. The CDR3 DNA is TGTGCCAGCAGTGCCGGGTCGCCCTACGAGCAGTACTTC. This codes for CASSAGSPYEQYF.

The chain is built from TRBV6-6 and TRBJ1-4, with TRBD1 matching over 7 bases. The germline V gene has CDR1 MNHNY and CDR2 SVGAGI (reference sequence). J was trimmed by 3 bases and V by 7 bases; bases with no gene match: 5. This CDR3 comprises 14 residues. The chain's CDR3 is CASNIQGPNEKLFF. The CDR3, as DNA: TGTGCCAGCAATATACAGGGGCCTAATGAAAAACTGTTTTTT.

The chain employs TRBV6-4 and TRBJ2-1, with 10 positions matching TRBD2. CDR3 length: 16 amino acids. Per the germline V gene, CDR1 is MRHNA and CDR2 is SNTAGT. Germline trimming cut 6 bases from V and 2 bases from J; bases unmatched to any gene: 7. The CDR3 loop is CASSYLAGAAYNEQFF. The CDR3 DNA is TGTGCCAGCAGCTATCTAGCGGGAGCTGCCTACAATGAGCAGTTCTTC.

The chain's CDR3 is CASNSYNEQFF. The CDR3, as DNA: TGTGCCAGTAACTCCTACAATGAGCAGTTCTTC. The J gene is TRBJ2-1, the V gene TRBV19; the D is unclear. The CDR3 runs to 11 residues. V lost 7 bases and J lost 0, with 1 base in between. Germline CDR1 reads LNHDA; CDR2 reads SQIVND (reference sequence).

The chain employs TRBV2 and TRBJ2-7; 7 bases align to TRBD1. CDR1 is SNHLY, CDR2 FYNNEI, per germline. The CDR3 runs 19 residues. Losses at the gene ends were 6 bases for V and 0 bases for J; bases not matched to a gene: 20. The DNA of the CDR3 is TGTGCCAGCAGGACCCCACAGGGGTCCTACCAAATTGACTCCTACGAGCAGTACTTC. Residues: CASRTPQGSYQIDSYEQYF.

The V gene is TRBV5-4, the J gene TRBJ2-5; D might be TRBD1 or TRBD2, each matching 5 bases. The CDR3 loop spans 16 amino acids. In germline, CDR1 is SGHNT, CDR2 YYREEE (reference sequence). V lost 3 bases and J lost 4, with 19 bases in between. CDR3 residues: CASSSSRDLGAETQYF. The CDR3 region has the DNA TGTGCCAGCAGCTCCTCCCGGGACCTCGGGGCAGAGACCCAGTACTTC.

J is TRBJ1-2 and V is TRBV19; 9 nucleotides match TRBD1. This CDR3 spans 15 amino acids. CDR1 and CDR2 (germline): LNHDA, SQIVND (reference sequence). Losses at the gene ends were 3 bases for V and 8 bases for J; bases not matched to a gene: 10. CDR3 in amino acids: CASSIPGTGKNGYTF. CDR3 bases: TGTGCCAGTAGTATCCCCGGGACAGGGAAGAACGGCTACACCTTC.

As DNA, the CDR3 is TGTGCCAGCAGCTTACGAGGGAACACTGAAGCTTTCTTT. Translation: CASSLRGNTEAFF. The chain employs TRBV7-3 and TRBJ1-1; D unclear. Germline assignment: CDR1 SGHTA and CDR2 FQGTGA. This CDR3 has 13 amino acids. The ends were cut back, 2 bases at V and 1 base at J, with 5 bases in the middle. The full variable domain, completed using reference TRBV7-3 and TRBJ1-1, is GAGVSQTPSNKVTEKGKYVELRCDPISGHTALYWYRQSLGQGPEFLIYFQGTGAADDSGLPNDRFFAVRPEGSVSTLKIQRTERGDSAVYLCASSLRGNTEAFFGQGTRLTVV.

In this sample, this clone turned up a few times. V and J are TRBV11-1 and TRBJ2-3, with a weak D call TRBD2 (6 bases). This CDR3 contains 14 residues. The V and J ends lost 5 bases and 7 bases respectively, with 16 bases between them. Germline lookup yields CDR1 SGHAT and CDR2 FQDESV (reference sequence). CDR3 in DNA: TGTGCCAGCAGCCCGGGGGAGGTTCCAAATACGCAGTATTTT. Protein product: CASSPGEVPNTQYF.

The sample holds one count of this clone. This sequence joins TRBV6-6 and TRBJ1-2; no clear D. Trimming shortened V by 11 bases and J by 6 bases, and 7 bases separated the two germline ends. Germline V CDR1 and CDR2: MNHNY, SVGAGI (reference sequence). CDR3 length: 9 amino acids. The CDR3 loop reads CAAEDGYTF. The CDR3 DNA is TGTGCCGCGGAGGATGGCTACACCTTC.

The CDR3 protein is CASSLDLQFMNTEAFF. The CDR3 coding sequence is TGCGCCAGCAGCTTGGACCTACAGTTTATGAACACTGAAGCTTTCTTT. The chain carries TRBV5-1 and TRBJ1-1; the D is unclear. Trimming stripped 0 bases from V and 0 bases from J, with 12 bases between. The CDR3 contains 16 residues. Looked up from germline, CDR1 is SGHRS and CDR2 is YFSETQ. The entire variable domain, with the rest obtained from reference TRBV5-1 and TRBJ1-1, is as follows: KAGVTQTPRYLIKTRGQQVTLSCSPISGHRSVSWYQQTPGQGLQFLFEYFSETQRNKGNFPGRFSGRQFSNSRSEMNVSTLELGDSALYLCASSLDLQFMNTEAFFGQGTRLTVV.

This sequence joins TRBV7-9 and TRBJ2-7; unclear D gene. With 3 bases removed from V and 6 bases from J, the gap between germline ends came to 9 bases. The CDR3 length is 12 residues. Germline values: CDR1 SEHNR, CDR2 FQNEAQ (reference sequence). CDR3 protein: CASSFSGSEQYF. The CDR3 nucleotides read TGTGCCAGCAGCTTTTCGGGCAGCGAGCAGTACTTC.

This rearrangement joins TRBV30 to TRBJ1-2; perhaps TRBD1 as D (5 bases). The CDR3 is made up of 14 amino acids. Per the germline V gene, CDR1 is GTSNPN and CDR2 is SVGIG (reference sequence). V dropped 0 bases and J dropped 8 bases, with 16 bases sitting between them. CDR3 residues: CAWSVGGGRPGYTF. The CDR3 coding sequence is TGTGCCTGGAGTGTGGGGGGAGGGCGCCCGGGCTACACCTTC. The entire variable domain, with the rest obtained from reference TRBV30 and TRBJ1-2, is as follows: SQTIHQWPATLVQPVGSPLSLECTVEGTSNPNLYWYRQAAGRGLQLLFYSVGIGQISSEVPQNLSASRPQDRQFILSSKKLLLSDSGFYLCAWSVGGGRPGYTFGSGTRLTVV.

The chain uses TRBV5-4 and TRBJ2-6; TRBD1 matches at 7 bases. The ends lost 4 bases at V and 12 bases at J; junction bases unmatched: 10. Germline assignment: CDR1 SGHNT and CDR2 YYREEE (reference sequence). The CDR3 length is 14 residues. CDR3 residues: CASSPQDRSVVLTF. The CDR3 nucleotides read TGTGCCAGCAGCCCCCAGGACAGGAGTGTCGTCCTGACTTTC. The full variable domain, with the rest looked up from reference TRBV5-4 and TRBJ2-6, is ETGVTQSPTHLIKTRGQQVTLRCSSQSGHNTVSWYQQALGQGPQFIFQYYREEENGRGNFPPRFSGLQFPNYSSELNVNALELDDSALYLCASSPQDRSVVLTFGAGSRLTVL.

J is TRBJ2-7 and V is TRBV18; TRBD1 is a possible D gene (5 bases). The germline V and J ends were trimmed by 2 bases and 4 bases, with 12 bases remaining between them. Germline CDR1 KGHSH, CDR2 LQKENI. The CDR3 sequence is 14 residues long. The CDR3 sequence is CASSPATARYEQYF. The CDR3 coding sequence is TGTGCCAGCTCACCAGCGACAGCGAGGTACGAGCAGTACTTC. The full variable domain, in which reference TRBV18 and TRBJ2-7 provide the parts outside the CDR3, is NAGVMQNPRHLVRRRGQEARLRCSPMKGHSHVYWYRQLPEEGLKFMVYLQKENIIDESGMPKERFSAEFPKEGPSILRIQQVVRGDSAAYFCASSPATARYEQYFGPGTRLTVT.

V usage is TRBV19 and J usage is TRBJ1-5; D is possibly TRBD1 (5 bases). The germline V gene encodes CDR1 LNHDA and CDR2 SQIVND (reference sequence). V lost 8 bases, J lost 3 bases, and 11 bases lay in between. This CDR3 comprises 13 residues. CDR3 nucleotides: TGTGCCAGTGGGGCAGGGCTCAATCAGCCCCAGCATTTT. The encoded protein is CASGAGLNQPQHF.

The chain couples TRBV7-3 to TRBJ2-2, with D perhaps assigned TRBD1 or TRBD2 (6 bases each). Germline-derived CDR1 and CDR2 are SGHTA and FQGTGA. V was trimmed by 2 bases and J by 6 bases, leaving 13 bases between them. CDR3 length equals 15 residues. CDR3 protein: CASSLLAEGAGELFF. CDR3 nucleotides: TGTGCCAGCAGCTTATTAGCGGAGGGGGCCGGGGAGCTGTTTTTT.

The chain carries TRBV19 and TRBJ2-3; tentatively, D is TRBD2 (6 bases). This CDR3 is 14 amino acids long. Trimming removed 5 bases at V and 3 bases at J, with 12 bases between. In germline, CDR1 is LNHDA, CDR2 SQIVND (reference sequence). The chain's CDR3 is CASSSSGLTDTQYF. The CDR3 DNA reads TGTGCCAGTAGTTCCTCGGGACTGACAGATACGCAGTATTTT.

The gene calls are TRBV7-9 and TRBJ2-1; 7 nucleotides agree with TRBD1. The J segment lost 10 bases and the V segment lost 2 bases, leaving 8 bases of the junction unmatched. The germline gives CDR1 SEHNR, CDR2 FQNEAQ (reference sequence). This CDR3 comprises 14 residues. The CDR3 DNA follows: TGTGCCAGCAGCTTAACCGACAGGGCTTTCGAGCAGTTCTTC. Its protein is CASSLTDRAFEQFF.

The chain couples TRBV18 to TRBJ1-1; tentatively, D is TRBD1 (5 bases). CDR3 length equals 15 residues. Trimming stripped 1 base from V and 5 bases from J, with 14 bases between. Per the germline V gene, CDR1 is KGHSH and CDR2 is LQKENI. CDR3 sequence: CASSPRDGRGTEAFF. The CDR3 DNA follows: TGTGCCAGCTCACCACGGGACGGCCGGGGGACTGAAGCTTTCTTT.